A selection of T cell receptor beta chains follows, all from one sample in a study of T-cell reconstitution after alpha-beta-depleted transplantation in children. Each CDR3 protein gets one entry after TCRdb re-called the PCR reads with MiXCR. The sample comprises under 750,000 distinct CDR3 sequences, roughly 23% of which are singletons, and 13% to 15% rests with the top ten. Sequenced material: PBMCs, mostly from graft donor cells, taken 360 days after TCRalphabeta/CD19-depleted stem cell transplant. The receptors originated from a boy under three years old who had a stem cell transplant for acute myeloid leukemia, so the T cells may come from the graft donor. The CDR3 runs from the conserved cysteine through the conserved F or W. The order of the fields is V gene, J gene, D gene, clone size, CDR3 protein, CDR3 DNA. The D gene is left open where the match is weak. Not every row has a clone size; where given, it reads once, few, many or a size class.

V gene: TRBV11-3
J gene: TRBJ2-1
D gene: TRBD1
clone size: NA
CDR3 protein: CASSYRGRSNEQFF
CDR3 DNA: TGTGCCAGCAGCTACAGGGGACGGAGCAATGAGCAGTTCTTC

V gene: TRBV24-1
J gene: TRBJ2-3
D gene: NA
clone size: NA
CDR3 protein: CATSDLGKGDPSDTQYF
CDR3 DNA: TGTGCCACCAGTGATTTGGGGAAAGGTGACCCGTCAGATACGCAGTATTTT

V gene: TRBV4-3
J gene: TRBJ2-1
D gene: NA
clone size: few
CDR3 protein: CASRGVDDEQFF
CDR3 DNA: TGCGCCAGCAGGGGAGTGGACGATGAGCAGTTCTTC

V gene: TRBV20-1
J gene: TRBJ2-3
D gene: TRBD2
clone size: NA
CDR3 protein: CSAREGWVAGRDTQYF
CDR3 DNA: TGCAGTGCTAGAGAGGGTTGGGTAGCGGGTCGAGATACGCAGTATTTT

V gene: TRBV6-1
J gene: TRBJ2-1
D gene: TRBD2
clone size: few
CDR3 protein: CASSPYSGANNEQFF
CDR3 DNA: TGTGCCAGCAGCCCCTATAGCGGGGCGAACAATGAGCAGTTCTTC

V gene: TRBV7-2
J gene: TRBJ2-5
D gene: NA
clone size: many
CDR3 protein: CASSPRQGEETQYF
CDR3 DNA: TGTGCCAGCAGCCCAAGGCAGGGAGAAGAGACCCAGTACTTC

V gene: TRBV25-1
J gene: TRBJ1-1
D gene: TRBD1
clone size: NA
CDR3 protein: CASTQTGVGTEAFF
CDR3 DNA: TGTGCCAGCACCCAGACAGGGGTCGGCACTGAAGCTTTCTTT

V gene: TRBV20-1
J gene: TRBJ1-6
D gene: TRBD1
clone size: many
CDR3 protein: CSATGPGTGYSPLHF
CDR3 DNA: TGCAGTGCCACCGGCCCCGGGACAGGGTATTCACCCCTCCACTTT

V gene: TRBV4-3
J gene: TRBJ2-1
D gene: NA
clone size: NA
CDR3 protein: CASSLSGTGLNEQFF
CDR3 DNA: TGCGCCAGCAGCCTTAGCGGGACAGGCTTAAATGAGCAGTTCTTC

V gene: TRBV6-5
J gene: TRBJ2-5
D gene: NA
clone size: many
CDR3 protein: CASSYSDSTQETQYF
CDR3 DNA: TGTGCCAGCAGTTACTCAGACAGTACCCAAGAGACCCAGTACTTC

V gene: TRBV7-9
J gene: TRBJ2-3
D gene: NA
clone size: many
CDR3 protein: CASSFPGGVGTDTQYF
CDR3 DNA: TGTGCCAGCAGCTTTCCCGGAGGGGTCGGCACAGATACGCAGTATTTT

V gene: TRBV29-1
J gene: TRBJ1-1
D gene: TRBD1
clone size: few
CDR3 protein: CSVALRTGLTLNTEAFF
CDR3 DNA: TGCAGCGTTGCACTAAGGACAGGCTTGACTCTGAACACTGAAGCTTTCTTT

V gene: TRBV6-1
J gene: TRBJ2-4
D gene: NA
clone size: NA
CDR3 protein: CASNQAGIQYF
CDR3 DNA: TGTGCCAGCAATCAGGCGGGCATTCAGTACTTC

V gene: TRBV10-3
J gene: TRBJ2-6
D gene: NA
clone size: NA
CDR3 protein: CAISGVTGLSGANVLTF
CDR3 DNA: TGTGCCATCAGTGGGGTAACGGGCCTCTCTGGGGCCAACGTCCTGACTTTC

V gene: TRBV7-3
J gene: TRBJ2-3
D gene: TRBD1
clone size: many
CDR3 protein: CASSRQGDTQYF
CDR3 DNA: TGTGCCAGCAGCCGACAGGGTGATACGCAGTATTTT

V gene: TRBV27
J gene: TRBJ2-5
D gene: NA
clone size: NA
CDR3 protein: CASSLSSQGVETQYF
CDR3 DNA: TGTGCCAGCAGTTTATCATCACAGGGTGTTGAGACCCAGTACTTC

V gene: TRBV7-9
J gene: TRBJ2-5
D gene: TRBD1
clone size: NA
CDR3 protein: CASSSGQGGLEETQYF
CDR3 DNA: TGTGCCAGCAGCTCCGGACAGGGTGGTCTTGAAGAGACCCAGTACTTC

V gene: TRBV7-2
J gene: TRBJ2-3
D gene: NA
clone size: once
CDR3 protein: CASSSRAVGTDTQYF
CDR3 DNA: TGTGCCAGCAGCTCGAGAGCGGTGGGCACAGATACGCAGTATTTT

V gene: TRBV29-1
J gene: TRBJ2-7
D gene: NA
clone size: many
CDR3 protein: CSVATDNYEQYF
CDR3 DNA: TGCAGCGTTGCCACAGACAACTACGAGCAGTACTTC

V gene: TRBV24-1
J gene: TRBJ2-1
D gene: TRBD2
clone size: NA
CDR3 protein: CATSDFLAGNNEQFF
CDR3 DNA: TGTGCCACCAGTGATTTTCTAGCGGGAAACAATGAGCAGTTCTTC

V gene: TRBV6-5
J gene: TRBJ2-7
D gene: NA
clone size: few
CDR3 protein: CASSTASYPYEQYF
CDR3 DNA: TGTGCCAGCAGTACTGCGTCCTACCCCTACGAGCAGTACTTC

V gene: TRBV20-1
J gene: TRBJ2-3
D gene: TRBD1
clone size: many
CDR3 protein: CSASFVQGAHTQYF
CDR3 DNA: TGCAGTGCTAGTTTCGTACAGGGGGCACATACGCAGTATTTT

V gene: TRBV7-9
J gene: TRBJ2-1
D gene: NA
clone size: few
CDR3 protein: CASSSIDRNNEQFF
CDR3 DNA: TGTGCCAGCAGCTCTATTGACAGGAACAATGAGCAGTTCTTC

V gene: TRBV6-1
J gene: TRBJ2-2
D gene: NA
clone size: NA
CDR3 protein: CASSPHLIRNTGELFF
CDR3 DNA: TGTGCCAGCAGTCCTCATCTCATTCGGAACACCGGGGAGCTGTTTTTT

V gene: TRBV27
J gene: TRBJ2-1
D gene: NA
clone size: NA
CDR3 protein: CASSYMGVNEQFF
CDR3 DNA: TGTGCCAGCAGTTATATGGGAGTCAATGAGCAGTTCTTC

V gene: TRBV5-1
J gene: TRBJ2-6
D gene: NA
clone size: few
CDR3 protein: CASRDFRGSGANVLTF
CDR3 DNA: TGCGCCAGCCGGGATTTTCGGGGATCTGGGGCCAACGTCCTGACTTTC

V gene: TRBV7-2
J gene: TRBJ1-5
D gene: NA
clone size: NA
CDR3 protein: CASSLGALRGPQHF
CDR3 DNA: TGTGCCAGCAGCTTGGGGGCGTTGAGGGGGCCCCAGCATTTT

V gene: TRBV7-2
J gene: TRBJ2-1
D gene: NA
clone size: NA
CDR3 protein: CASTIIVMIANEQFF
CDR3 DNA: TGTGCCAGCACTATAATTGTGATGATAGCCAATGAGCAGTTCTTC

V gene: TRBV4-3
J gene: TRBJ2-1
D gene: NA
clone size: NA
CDR3 protein: CASSQDLDRHNEQFF
CDR3 DNA: TGCGCCAGCAGCCAAGACCTGGACCGCCACAATGAGCAGTTCTTC

V gene: TRBV6-2/TRBV6-3
J gene: TRBJ2-7
D gene: NA
clone size: NA
CDR3 protein: CASRSDLVSYEQYF
CDR3 DNA: TGTGCCAGCAGATCCGACTTAGTCTCCTACGAGCAGTACTTC

V gene: TRBV5-1
J gene: TRBJ2-1
D gene: NA
clone size: NA
CDR3 protein: CASSLDDGLGQFF
CDR3 DNA: TGCGCCAGCAGCTTGGACGATGGTCTGGGGCAGTTCTTC

V gene: TRBV10-3
J gene: TRBJ2-3
D gene: NA
clone size: NA
CDR3 protein: CAISGQGGSDTQYF
CDR3 DNA: TGTGCCATCAGTGGACAGGGAGGTAGCGATACGCAGTATTTT

V gene: TRBV4-2
J gene: TRBJ2-7
D gene: NA
clone size: many
CDR3 protein: CASSHAYEQYF
CDR3 DNA: TGTGCCAGCAGCCACGCCTACGAGCAGTACTTC

V gene: TRBV12-3/TRBV12-4
J gene: TRBJ2-1
D gene: TRBD2
clone size: few
CDR3 protein: CASSPGLVSYNEQFF
CDR3 DNA: TGTGCCAGCAGTCCGGGACTAGTCTCCTACAATGAGCAGTTCTTC

V gene: TRBV12-3/TRBV12-4
J gene: TRBJ2-3
D gene: TRBD2
clone size: many
CDR3 protein: CASSPSSGGDKYF
CDR3 DNA: TGTGCCAGCAGTCCGAGTTCCGGGGGGGATAAGTATTTT

V gene: TRBV6-5
J gene: TRBJ1-1
D gene: NA
clone size: few
CDR3 protein: CASSYSLGGLNTEAFF
CDR3 DNA: TGTGCCAGCAGTTACTCCCTGGGGGGGCTGAACACTGAAGCTTTCTTT

V gene: TRBV6-5
J gene: TRBJ1-1
D gene: NA
clone size: many
CDR3 protein: CATRQVLRMNTEAFF
CDR3 DNA: TGTGCCACCCGACAGGTTCTACGGATGAACACTGAAGCTTTCTTT

V gene: TRBV7-2
J gene: TRBJ2-7
D gene: NA
clone size: NA
CDR3 protein: CASSPEPQVYEQYF
CDR3 DNA: TGTGCCAGCAGCCCCGAACCCCAGGTTTACGAGCAGTACTTC

V gene: TRBV20-1
J gene: TRBJ2-3
D gene: NA
clone size: many
CDR3 protein: CSASGTASTDTQYF
CDR3 DNA: TGCAGTGCTAGTGGGACGGCAAGCACAGATACGCAGTATTTT

V gene: TRBV6-1
J gene: TRBJ2-3
D gene: NA
clone size: NA
CDR3 protein: CASISGGIGADTQYF
CDR3 DNA: TGTGCCAGCATATCGGGGGGCATAGGGGCAGATACGCAGTATTTT

V gene: TRBV20-1
J gene: TRBJ2-3
D gene: TRBD1
clone size: few
CDR3 protein: CSARGPWVGDTQYF
CDR3 DNA: TGCAGTGCCAGGGGGCCGTGGGTTGGGGATACGCAGTATTTT

V gene: TRBV5-6
J gene: TRBJ2-3
D gene: TRBD1
clone size: few
CDR3 protein: CASSFSRDRNDTQYF
CDR3 DNA: TGTGCCAGCAGCTTCAGCCGGGACAGAAACGATACGCAGTATTTT

V gene: TRBV20-1
J gene: TRBJ2-1
D gene: NA
clone size: few
CDR3 protein: CSARGDFSSYNEQFF
CDR3 DNA: TGCAGTGCTAGGGGGGACTTCAGCTCCTACAATGAGCAGTTCTTC

V gene: TRBV20-1
J gene: TRBJ1-4
D gene: TRBD1
clone size: NA
CDR3 protein: CSALGQGEKLFF
CDR3 DNA: TGCAGTGCTCTCGGACAGGGCGAAAAACTGTTTTTT

V gene: TRBV10-1
J gene: TRBJ1-3
D gene: NA
clone size: few
CDR3 protein: CASGDPESGNTIYF
CDR3 DNA: TGCGCCAGCGGCGATCCCGAGTCTGGAAACACCATATATTTT

V gene: TRBV7-3
J gene: TRBJ2-2
D gene: TRBD1
clone size: NA
CDR3 protein: CASSLRDRVRQNTGELFF
CDR3 DNA: TGTGCCAGCAGCTTAAGGGACAGGGTTCGACAGAACACCGGGGAGCTGTTTTTT

V gene: TRBV12-3/TRBV12-4
J gene: TRBJ2-7
D gene: NA
clone size: few
CDR3 protein: CASSLRPNEQYF
CDR3 DNA: TGTGCCAGCAGTTTACGACCAAACGAGCAGTACTTC

V gene: TRBV5-1
J gene: TRBJ1-2
D gene: TRBD1
clone size: NA
CDR3 protein: CASRSGTGGPPNYGYTF
CDR3 DNA: TGCGCCAGCAGGTCCGGGACAGGGGGCCCCCCTAACTATGGCTACACCTTC